Following are 10 T cell receptor beta chains from one sample sequenced in a study of cytomegalovirus exposure and HLA in healthy donors. The PCR ran on 60 Vbeta and 13 Jbeta primers. Repertoires were generated with immunoSEQ multiplex PCR, while TCRdb's copy carries only in-frame clones and drops some. The top ten hold about 1% of the sample, which has 200,000 to 250,000 clones, around 89% seen once. The sample was PBMCs. All receptors derive from a woman aged 18-30 years in good health and CMV-seronegative.

This rearrangement joins TRBV20-1 to TRBJ2-7; D perhaps matches TRBD1 (6 bases). CDR1 and CDR2 (germline): DFQATT, SNEGSKA (reference sequence). This CDR3 contains 11 residues. The CDR3 DNA sequence: TGCAGCAGGGGTAAGACCTACGAGCAGTACTTC. This codes for CSRGKTYEQYF.

The rearrangement uses TRBV30 and TRBJ1-1, with no clear D. The CDR3 is made up of 13 amino acids. The V end was cut by 4 bases, the J end by 1 base, with 10 bases between. CDR1 is GTSNPN, CDR2 SVGIG, per germline (reference sequence). The DNA for the CDR3 is TGTGCCTGGATACTACCCGCGAACACTGAAGCTTTCTTT. It encodes CAWILPANTEAFF.

The chain is built from TRBV23-1 and TRBJ2-7, with D possibly being TRBD2 (6 bases). TRBV23-1 is treated as an ORF (open reading frame) with a function not yet certain. The CDR3 extends over 16 amino acids. The V and J ends lost 4 bases and 3 bases respectively, with 19 bases between them. The CDR3 sequence: CASSLLRGKGSYEQYF. CDR3 DNA sequence: TGCGCCAGCAGTCTTCTCCGGGGGAAGGGTAGCTACGAGCAGTACTTC.

The chain joins TRBV14 to TRBJ1-1, with a weak D call TRBD1 (6 bases). Germline assignment: CDR1 SGHDN and CDR2 FVKESK. V was clipped by 0 bases and J by 0 bases, with 8 bases between them. CDR3 length: 15 residues. CDR3 protein: CASSQDRQVNTEAFF. CDR3 nucleotides: TGTGCCAGCAGCCAAGATCGACAGGTGAACACTGAAGCTTTCTTT.

The chain carries TRBV11-1 and TRBJ1-5; the D gene is possibly TRBD1 (6 bases). Trimming removed 0 bases from V and 10 bases from J, with 10 bases in between. Germline values: CDR1 SGHAT, CDR2 FQDESV (reference sequence). The CDR3 totals 13 residues. CDR3 in amino acids: CASSLAPDSPQHF. In DNA, the CDR3 is TGTGCCAGCAGCTTAGCCCCGGACAGCCCCCAGCATTTT.

The chain links TRBV5-1 to TRBJ1-1; TRBD1 agrees at 9 bases. The germline V gene has CDR1 SGHRS and CDR2 YFSETQ. This CDR3 region has 14 residues. The V segment lost 3 bases and the J segment 1 base; nucleotides outside the gene matches: 1. The CDR3 DNA reads TGCGCCAGCAGCTGGGACAGGGAGAACACTGAAGCTTTCTTT. Translation: CASSWDRENTEAFF.

The CDR3 loop reads CASRLAASYEQYF. The CDR3 nucleotides read TGTGCCAGCAGACTAGCGGCTTCCTACGAGCAGTACTTC. The gene calls are TRBV27 and TRBJ2-7, with 8 bases lining up with TRBD2. In germline, CDR1 is MNHEY, CDR2 SMNVEV (reference sequence). The CDR3 sequence is 13 residues long. With V trimmed by 6 bases and J by 1 base, 2 bases remained unmatched.

The chain employs TRBV13 and TRBJ1-2; no clear D. Deletions cut 5 bases from V and 2 bases from J, with 6 bases between. Germline CDR1 is PRHDT and CDR2 is FYEKMQ (reference sequence). This CDR3 has 12 residues. DNA of the CDR3: TGTGCCAGCAGCGCTGAGAACTATGGCTACACCTTC. This encodes CASSAENYGYTF.

This clone was seen only once. V usage is TRBV11-3 and J usage is TRBJ2-7, with 7 bases aligning to TRBD2. Germline V CDR1 and CDR2: SGHNT, YENEEA. The ends lost 2 bases at V and 6 bases at J; junction bases unmatched: 13. The length of the CDR3 is 16 residues. CDR3 residues: CASSLSWRERGSEQYF. The CDR3, as DNA: TGTGCCAGCAGCTTAAGTTGGCGGGAGAGGGGAAGCGAGCAGTACTTC.

This clone appeared once. The chain employs TRBV18 and TRBJ1-1, with a possible D match to TRBD1 (6 bases). The CDR3 consists of 15 residues. Trimming removed 0 bases from V and 5 bases from J, with 13 bases in between. Germline CDR1 and CDR2: KGHSH and LQKENI. The CDR3 protein is CASSPPGRTETEAFF. The CDR3 bases are TGTGCCAGCTCACCACCCGGGAGGACAGAAACTGAAGCTTTCTTT. Based on the CDR3 plus reference TRBV18 and TRBJ1-1, the full variable domain is NAGVMQNPRHLVRRRGQEARLRCSPMKGHSHVYWYRQLPEEGLKFMVYLQKENIIDESGMPKERFSAEFPKEGPSILRIQQVVRGDSAAYFCASSPPGRTETEAFFGQGTRLTVV.